This entry lists 25 T cell receptor beta chains sequenced from one sample in a study of Ad26.COV2.S vaccination and SARS-CoV-2 variants. The method was immunoSEQ multiplex PCR; TCRdb's version includes in-frame clones alone and lacks a portion of them. This sample has about 350,000 clones, with around 90% found just once. Material: peripheral blood, obtained after recovery from COVID-19. Receptors were obtained from a human donor who had recovered from COVID-19.

Here the CDR3 reads CASSQGRVYGYTF. DNA of the CDR3: TGTGCCAGCAGCCAAGGCCGGGTCTATGGCTACACCTTC. The rearrangement links TRBV14 to TRBJ1-2; D is unresolved. The CDR3 contains 13 residues. The V end lost 1 base, the J end lost 4 bases, and 7 bases lay between the germline ends. Germline V gene data show CDR1 as SGHDN and CDR2 as FVKESK.

The gene calls are TRBV7-2 and TRBJ2-1; D may be TRBD2 (5 bases). This CDR3 has 13 residues. Germline V gene lookup returns CDR1 SGHTA and CDR2 FQGNSA. V lost 5 bases, J lost 12 bases, and 17 bases lay in between. The CDR3 loop is CASSSPSRAPQFF. DNA for the CDR3: TGTGCCAGCAGCAGCCCTTCGAGGGCTCCGCAGTTCTTC.

The rearrangement joins TRBV7-9 to TRBJ1-1; D not certain. This CDR3 spans 11 amino acids. Trimming left V 3 bases short and J 3 bases short, with 2 bases between. Germline-derived CDR1 and CDR2 are SEHNR and FQNEAQ (reference sequence). The CDR3 is CASSFYTEAFF. In DNA form, the CDR3 reads TGTGCCAGCAGCTTCTACACTGAAGCTTTCTTT.

The chain combines TRBV9 with TRBJ2-2; 10 positions match TRBD2. The CDR3 is 17 residues long. Trimming removed 4 bases from V and 6 bases from J; junction bases left unmatched: 12. Germline loops: CDR1 SGDLS, CDR2 YYNGEE. This CDR3 reads CASSFTASSGGAGELFF. The CDR3 region has the DNA TGTGCCAGCAGCTTTACCGCTTCTAGCGGGGGAGCCGGGGAGCTGTTTTTT.

The chain recombines TRBV5-1 with TRBJ2-5, with D perhaps TRBD1 (5 bases). Germline V gene sequence: CDR1 SGHRS, CDR2 YFSETQ. The CDR3 is 15 residues long. V was pared by 0 bases and J by 4 bases, with 13 bases between. The DNA of the CDR3 is TGCGCCAGCAGCTTGGGGTTCAGGGTACCAGAGACCCAGTACTTC. As protein: CASSLGFRVPETQYF.

This rearrangement joins TRBV15 to TRBJ2-1; TRBD1 might be the D (6 bases). Germline-derived CDR1 and CDR2 are LNHNV and YYDKDF (reference sequence). V lost 3 bases to trimming and J lost 4 bases, with 10 bases between them. The CDR3 sequence is 14 residues long. The CDR3 DNA reads TGTGCCACCAGCAGGGAGGACAGTTACAATGAGCAGTTCTTC. Translating gives CATSREDSYNEQFF.

The chain employs TRBV28 and TRBJ1-1; D gene uncertain. Germline V lookup: CDR1 MDHEN, CDR2 SYDVKM. The V end was cut by 3 bases, the J end by 7 bases, with 15 bases between. The CDR3 runs to 14 residues. CDR3 bases: TGTGCCAGCAGTTTGGTGGCCGGGTTGGATGAAGCTTTCTTT. It specifies CASSLVAGLDEAFF.

CDR3 sequence reads: CASSHDLAGGPSTGELFF. Written as DNA, the CDR3 is TGTGCCAGCAGCCACGATCTAGCGGGGGGGCCTAGCACCGGGGAGCTGTTTTTT. This chain links TRBV4-2 with TRBJ2-2; 12 nucleotides match TRBD2. The V gene end was trimmed by 3 bases and the J gene end by 4 bases; junction bases not matched to a gene: 9. Germline assignment: CDR1 LGHNA and CDR2 YNFKEQ. The CDR3 length is 18 residues.

The gene calls are TRBV11-2 and TRBJ2-6; tentatively, D is TRBD1 (5 bases). The CDR3 contains 15 residues. Germline V gene sequence: CDR1 SGHAT, CDR2 FQNNGV. The V and J ends lost 1 base and 2 bases respectively, with 6 bases between them. The CDR3 loop reads CASSLAGTGANVLTF. The CDR3 DNA sequence: TGTGCCAGCAGCTTAGCAGGGACTGGGGCCAACGTCCTGACTTTC.

This chain links TRBV2 with TRBJ1-3; D is uncertain. Per germline, CDR1 SNHLY and CDR2 FYNNEI. This CDR3 is built from 14 residues. V lost 7 bases and J 2 bases, leaving 12 bases between the germline ends. CDR3 loop: CASKPSPAGNTIYF. The CDR3 DNA reads TGTGCCAGCAAACCGAGCCCAGCTGGAAACACCATATATTTT.

This sequence joins TRBV2 and TRBJ2-1, with 10 bases fitting TRBD2. The CDR3 loop spans 16 amino acids. The V and J ends lost 5 bases and 6 bases, in that order; junction bases with no gene match: 10. Looked up from germline, CDR1 is SNHLY and CDR2 is FYNNEI. The CDR3 protein is CASSRESSGGRNEQFF. The CDR3 nucleotides are TGTGCCAGCAGTAGGGAATCTAGCGGGGGCCGCAATGAGCAGTTCTTC.

The rearrangement links TRBV5-6 to TRBJ1-6; D is ambiguous. The length of the CDR3 is 15 residues. Germline CDR1 reads SGHDT; CDR2 reads YYEEEE. Between the trimmed V and J ends, which lost 5 bases and 3 bases, there was a span of 12 bases. CDR3 protein: CASRSRRGYNSPLHF. CDR3 DNA sequence: TGTGCCAGCAGATCCCGACGGGGCTATAATTCACCCCTCCACTTT.

For the CDR3, the DNA is TGTGCCATCAATGCGGGACAGGGTACCAATGAGCAGTTCTTC. It specifies CAINAGQGTNEQFF. The rearrangement joins TRBV10-3 to TRBJ2-1; 9 positions match TRBD1. The CDR3 loop spans 14 amino acids. The V gene's germline CDR1 is ENHRY and CDR2 SYGVKD. With 7 bases clipped from V and 6 bases from J, the junction kept 7 bases outside the gene matches.

This chain uses TRBV10-1 with TRBJ1-1, with D perhaps matching TRBD1 (5 bases). Per germline, CDR1 WNHNN and CDR2 SYGVQD (reference sequence). Trimming removed 5 bases from V and 1 base from J, with 11 bases in between. The CDR3 spans 14 residues. The CDR3 loop reads CASSPGTANTEAFF. In DNA, the CDR3 is TGCGCCAGCAGTCCCGGGACCGCGAACACTGAAGCTTTCTTT.

This chain joins TRBV3-1 (or the pseudogene TRBV3-2) and TRBJ2-5; 10 bases fit TRBD2. Trimming took 3 bases from V and 3 from J; bases not matched to a gene: 7. Germline V gene data show CDR1 as LGHDT and CDR2 as YNNKEL (reference sequence). This CDR3 region has 16 residues. The DNA for the CDR3 is TGTGCCAGCAGCCACTTAGGACTAGCGGAGGAAGAGACCCAGTACTTC. This sequence encodes CASSHLGLAEEETQYF.

The rearrangement joins TRBV6-5 to TRBJ2-7, with 12 bases identical to TRBD2. CDR3 length: 15 amino acids. Germline V gene data show CDR1 as MNHEY and CDR2 as SVGAGI. The trim removed 8 bases at V and 1 base at J, leaving 6 bases unmatched. In DNA form, the CDR3 reads TGTGCCAGCGATACCGGGACTAGCGGGTCCTACGAGCAGTACTTC. Amino acid sequence: CASDTGTSGSYEQYF.

The chain couples TRBV29-1 to TRBJ1-3, with a possible D match to TRBD1 (5 bases). With 5 bases removed from V and 0 bases from J, the gap between germline ends came to 23 bases. CDR1 is SQVTM, CDR2 ANQGSEA, per germline. This CDR3 comprises 18 residues. The CDR3 reads CSVTTPHGRGPSGNTIYF. The CDR3 bases are TGCAGCGTTACAACCCCCCACGGGAGGGGACCCTCTGGAAACACCATATATTTT. Full variable domain (rest looked up from reference TRBV29-1 and TRBJ1-3): SAVISQKPSRDICQRGTSLTIQCQVDSQVTMMFWYRQQPGQSLTLIATANQGSEATYESGFVIDKFPISRPNLTFSTLTVSNMSPEDSSIYLCSVTTPHGRGPSGNTIYFGEGSWLTVV.

The chain employs TRBV5-6 and TRBJ1-1; D call uncertain. Trimming left V 0 bases short and J 0 bases short, with 9 bases between. CDR1 is SGHDT and CDR2 is YYEEEE in the germline V gene. The CDR3 is made up of 15 amino acids. For the CDR3, the DNA is TGTGCCAGCAGCTTGGGGACGTCCATGAACACTGAAGCTTTCTTT. Protein: CASSLGTSMNTEAFF.

V gene TRBV10-1 combines with J gene TRBJ2-1; D gene uncertain. The ends were cut back, 4 bases at V and 2 bases at J, with 6 bases in the middle. The V gene's germline CDR1 is WNHNN and CDR2 SYGVQD (reference sequence). The CDR3 runs 13 residues. The CDR3 DNA sequence: TGCGCCAGCAGTGCGGCGACCTACAATGAGCAGTTCTTC. Protein: CASSAATYNEQFF.

J is TRBJ1-2 and V is TRBV20-1; D unresolved. Trimming shortened V by 4 bases and J by 4 bases, and 7 bases separated the two germline ends. The CDR3 is 11 residues long. The V gene's germline CDR1 is DFQATT and CDR2 SNEGSKA (reference sequence). The CDR3: CSATESYGYTF. CDR3 nucleotides: TGCAGTGCTACCGAAAGCTATGGCTACACCTTC.

The chain links TRBV2 to TRBJ1-2; D possibly corresponds to TRBD1 (6 bases). The CDR3 has 14 residues. Germline lookup yields CDR1 SNHLY and CDR2 FYNNEI. The V end lost 7 bases, the J end lost 2 bases, and 14 bases lay between the germline ends. CDR3 residues: CASISQTGNYGYTF. For the CDR3, the DNA is TGTGCCAGCATTTCCCAAACAGGGAACTATGGCTACACCTTC.

The sample holds a few counts of this clone. The chain uses TRBV7-8 and TRBJ1-1; D is uncertain. Germline CDR1 SGHVS, CDR2 FQNEAQ. The length of the CDR3 is 12 residues. The V gene lost 5 bases and the J gene lost 5 bases, with 9 bases spanning the gap. Written as DNA, the CDR3 is TGTGCCAGCAGCGACGTTTTGACTGAAGCTTTCTTT. Its translation: CASSDVLTEAFF.

J is TRBJ2-7 and V is TRBV7-9, with TRBD1 matching over 7 bases. The CDR3 has 15 amino acids. With 4 bases clipped from V and 0 bases from J, the junction kept 6 bases outside the gene matches. Germline V gene lookup returns CDR1 SEHNR and CDR2 FQNEAQ (reference sequence). DNA for the CDR3: TGTGCCAGCAGCTCACCACAGGGGAGCTCCTACGAGCAGTACTTC. Translation gives CASSSPQGSSYEQYF.

The genes are TRBV9 and TRBJ2-1; D not certain. V lost 0 bases and J 2 bases, leaving 6 bases between the germline ends. The CDR3 is made up of 14 amino acids. Germline V CDR1 and CDR2: SGDLS, YYNGEE. In nucleotides, the CDR3 is TGTGCCAGCAGCGTAGGGAGTACCTACAATGAGCAGTTCTTC. Amino acid sequence: CASSVGSTYNEQFF. Filled out from reference TRBV9 and TRBJ2-1, the complete variable domain reads DSGVTQTPKHLITATGQRVTLRCSPRSGDLSVYWYQQSLDQGLQFLIQYYNGEERAKGNILERFSAQQFPDLHSELNLSSLELGDSALYFCASSVGSTYNEQFFGPGTRLTVL.

The chain carries TRBV6-6 and TRBJ1-1; possibly TRBD1 for D (5 bases). Trimming removed 2 bases from V and 1 base from J, with 8 bases in between. Germline CDR1 and CDR2: MNHNY and SVGAGI (reference sequence). CDR3 length: 14 residues. CDR3 DNA sequence: TGTGCCAGCAGTTACACAGGAGAGAACACTGAAGCTTTCTTT. Protein: CASSYTGENTEAFF.